This is a list of T cell receptor beta chains from one sample in a study of response to subunit inactivated influenza vaccine. In TCRdb, the RT-PCR reads were re-called with MiXCR into one record per CDR3 protein. This table holds around 580,000 distinct CDR3 sequences, about 10% found once. The sample in question was PBMCs from blood, obtained on the day of vaccination. The receptor set was obtained from a man aged 45-65 years who received an inactivated influenza vaccine. Each CDR3 is given with its conserved first and last residue. D genes are given only for firm matches. Where a row states a size, it is once, few, many or the class of an expanded clone; other rows omit it.

d_call	clone_size	v_call	j_call	cdr3_nt	cdr3_aa
TRBD1	.	TRBV20-1	TRBJ2-4	TGCAGTGCTCACACAGGGGACAACAGCAAAAACATTCAGTACTTC	CSAHTGDNSKNIQYF
TRBD1	.	TRBV29-1	TRBJ1-5	TGCAGCGCATCGCAGGGGGCGGATCAGCCCCAGCATTTT	CSASQGADQPQHF
.	few	TRBV24-1	TRBJ2-7	TGTGCCACCAGTGATTCCCGGGACCTAAAATCGATGGGCGGGCAGTACTTC	CATSDSRDLKSMGGQYF
.	few	TRBV7-2	TRBJ1-1	TGTGCCAGCAGCTTAGGAGGGGTGGGGAACACTGAAGCTTTCTTT	CASSLGGVGNTEAFF
.	.	TRBV2	TRBJ2-5	TGTGCCAGCAGTTCAACCGTGGACAGATTCGAAGAGACCCAGTACTTC	CASSSTVDRFEETQYF
.	.	TRBV5-1	TRBJ1-4	TGCGCCAGCAGCTTGGCCGGGGCAACTAATGAAAAACTGTTTTTT	CASSLAGATNEKLFF
.	few	TRBV7-9	TRBJ2-7	TGTGCCAGCAGCTTAGTATTGCCAGTCGAGCAGTACTTC	CASSLVLPVEQYF
.	.	TRBV24-1	TRBJ2-2	TGTGCCGTCGCACCGGGACGGAGATACACCGGGGAGCTGTTTTTT	CAVAPGRRYTGELFF
.	few	TRBV7-9	TRBJ1-3	TGTGCCAGCAGCTCCCGGTTCTCTGGAAACACCATATATTTT	CASSSRFSGNTIYF
.	.	TRBV5-1	TRBJ2-3	TGCGCCAGCAGCTTAGAGACAACAGATACGCAGTATTTT	CASSLETTDTQYF
.	.	TRBV12-3/TRBV12-4	TRBJ2-7	TGTGCCAGCAGTTTATATATCCTAGCTGCGGACGAGCAGTACTTC	CASSLYILAADEQYF
.	few	TRBV20-1	TRBJ1-2	TGCAGTGCTAGAGATGTAGGAAAGAACTATGGCTACACCTTC	CSARDVGKNYGYTF
.	many	TRBV12-3/TRBV12-4	TRBJ2-3	TGTGCCAGCAGAATGGGATTTAGCACAGATACGCAGTATTTT	CASRMGFSTDTQYF
.	many	TRBV5-1	TRBJ2-1	TGCGCCAGCAGCTTTGGACAGCGAAATGAGCAGTTCTTC	CASSFGQRNEQFF
.	many	TRBV7-8	TRBJ2-7	TGTGCCAGCAGCACCCCCGGCAGGTTATTCTACGAGCAGTACTTC	CASSTPGRLFYEQYF
TRBD2	few	TRBV15	TRBJ2-1	TGTGCCACCAGCTCCCTAGCGGGGGGGCGTAATGAGCAGTTCTTC	CATSSLAGGRNEQFF
TRBD2	.	TRBV5-1	TRBJ2-3	TGCGCCAGCAGCTTGGGAATTAGCGGGGGGGCTATGAATACGCAGTATTTT	CASSLGISGGAMNTQYF
TRBD1	few	TRBV5-1	TRBJ2-7	TGCGCCAGCAGCCCCCCTACAGGGGGCGGCTACGAGCAGTACTTC	CASSPPTGGGYEQYF
.	few	TRBV7-8	TRBJ2-6	TGTGCCAGCAGCTCCACCGGGACACCTTCGGGTTGGGCCAACGTCCTGACTTTC	CASSSTGTPSGWANVLTF
TRBD2	.	TRBV20-1	TRBJ2-3	TGCAGTGCTAGACCGGGGACTATCCCGTACACAGATACGCAGTATTTT	CSARPGTIPYTDTQYF
TRBD1	.	TRBV4-3	TRBJ2-1	TGCGCCAGCAGCCAAGGACAGGGGATCAATGAGCAGTTCTTC	CASSQGQGINEQFF
.	many	TRBV9	TRBJ2-3	TGTGCCAGCAGCATAAGAGGAGGTCATACGCAGTATTTT	CASSIRGGHTQYF
TRBD1	few	TRBV12-3/TRBV12-4	TRBJ1-5	TGTGCCAGCAGCGGTACAGGGGAGGGTCAGCCCCAGCATTTT	CASSGTGEGQPQHF
.	few	TRBV5-1	TRBJ2-1	TGCGCCAGCAGCTTGGGCCAGGTTCTCATTGATGAGCAGTTCTTC	CASSLGQVLIDEQFF
.	few	TRBV7-2	TRBJ2-5	TGTGCCAGCACCTTTGTCGCCGGGGCCCAAGAGACCCAGTACTTC	CASTFVAGAQETQYF
.	few	TRBV6-1	TRBJ2-5	TGTGCCAGCAGTGAATCCAGGATCCAAGAGACCCAGTACTTC	CASSESRIQETQYF
TRBD2	.	TRBV27	TRBJ2-1	TGTGCCAGCAGTTTAGCGGGAGGGAAGTACAATGAGCAGTTCTTC	CASSLAGGKYNEQFF